One and the same sample provided the 9 T cell receptor beta chains below, sequenced in a study of technical replicates of blood from a handful of donors. Profiling relied on immunoSEQ multiplex PCR, and the TCRdb table lists in-frame clones only, not all of them. This table has about 80,000 clones, about 91% appearing once. Sequencing used T cells isolated from PBMCs. Receptors were obtained from a human donor in good health.

The chain links TRBV7-3 to TRBJ2-3, with TRBD2 matching over 7 bases. The CDR3 contains 18 residues. The V gene end was trimmed by 1 base and the J gene end by 2 bases; junction bases not matched to a gene: 12. CDR1 and CDR2 (germline): SGHTA, FQGTGA. The CDR3 reads CASSLRVHSSGFTDTQYF. The CDR3 region has the DNA TGTGCCAGCAGCTTAAGGGTACATTCTAGCGGTTTCACAGATACGCAGTATTTT.

This clone has only one observation. The chain joins TRBV19 to TRBJ1-2, with 7 bases fitting TRBD1. Germline V gene lookup returns CDR1 LNHDA and CDR2 SQIVND (reference sequence). Germline trimming cut 8 bases from V and 1 base from J; bases unmatched to any gene: 16. The CDR3 is 17 amino acids. CDR3 nucleotides: TGTGCCAGTCGCGCGACTCCTTCGGGACAGTTTAACTATGGCTACACCTTC. It specifies CASRATPSGQFNYGYTF.

This chain links TRBV4-3 with TRBJ1-2, with no clear D. Trimming stripped 1 base from V and 3 bases from J, with 12 bases between. The CDR3 length is 15 residues. Germline V gene sequence: CDR1 LGHNA, CDR2 YSLEER. The CDR3 loop reads CASSQVYYGYYGYTF. The CDR3 nucleotides are TGCGCCAGCAGCCAAGTGTACTACGGGTACTATGGCTACACCTTC.

V usage is TRBV27 and J usage is TRBJ2-2; tentatively, D is TRBD2 (5 bases). The germline gives CDR1 MNHEY, CDR2 SMNVEV (reference sequence). The V end lost 0 bases, the J end lost 0 bases, and 8 bases lay between the germline ends. The CDR3 is 16 residues long. CDR3 residues: CASSLSIGANTGELFF. The CDR3 DNA sequence: TGTGCCAGCAGTTTATCGATCGGGGCGAACACCGGGGAGCTGTTTTTT.

The chain carries TRBV5-1 and TRBJ1-4, with TRBD1 matching 7 bases. The CDR3 sequence is 16 residues long. The ends lost 3 bases at V and 6 bases at J; junction bases unmatched: 11. CDR1 and CDR2 (germline): SGHRS, YFSETQ. The CDR3 bases are TGCGCCAGCAGCTGGGCAGGGAGCCAGGGGGATGAAAAACTGTTTTTT. Protein: CASSWAGSQGDEKLFF.

This chain uses TRBV4-2 with TRBJ1-3; TRBD1 is a possible D gene (6 bases). This CDR3 is 19 amino acids long. Per the germline V gene, CDR1 is LGHNA and CDR2 is YNFKEQ. Trimming stripped 0 bases from V and 0 bases from J, with 18 bases between. In DNA, the CDR3 is TGTGCCAGCAGCCAAGAGATTCAGGGGCGGATTTTCTCTGGAAACACCATATATTTT. Protein sequence: CASSQEIQGRIFSGNTIYF.

This clone was picked up one time. The chain combines TRBV10-3 with TRBJ2-5; 10 positions match TRBD1. With 2 bases clipped from V and 3 bases from J, the junction kept 3 bases outside the gene matches. Germline values: CDR1 ENHRY, CDR2 SYGVKD. The CDR3 is 15 residues long. CDR3 protein: CAISERTGGEETQYF. The CDR3 coding sequence is TGTGCCATCAGTGAGCGGACAGGGGGAGAAGAGACCCAGTACTTC.

The chain recombines TRBV28 with TRBJ1-5; D is unresolved. The CDR3 sequence is 16 residues long. V gave up 2 bases and J gave up 2 bases, with 13 bases separating them. Germline V gene sequence: CDR1 MDHEN, CDR2 SYDVKM. The CDR3 nucleotides are TGTGCCAGCAGTTTAGATAGAATCGGGGGCAATCAGCCCCAGCATTTT. Translating gives CASSLDRIGGNQPQHF.

The chain joins TRBV30 to TRBJ2-7, with D unresolved. The CDR3 covers 12 residues. V was clipped by 2 bases and J by 3 bases, with 8 bases between them. Germline values: CDR1 GTSNPN, CDR2 SVGIG (reference sequence). CDR3 coding DNA: TGTGCCTGGAGTCCCAGAAACTACGAGCAGTACTTC. It yields the protein CAWSPRNYEQYF.